The text below deals with one T cell receptor beta chain. Its cognate antigen is unknown. Clones were read by immunoSEQ multiplex PCR, and TCRdb kept only the in-frame ones, dropping some. The table shows 20,000 to 25,000 clones, with 97% occurring only once. These data originate in a study of B cell selection in AIRE deficiency. Whole-study findings and limits: CDR3s were shorter in shared Treg sequences, reflecting few non-templated nucleotide insertions. About 31% of healthy-donor shared Treg TCRbeta sequences appeared in patient Tconv cells. Only approximately 9.2% of approximately 3,700 shared Treg sequences were patient-specific; 30% to 40% healthy-specific.

This CDR3 has 14 amino acids. V shed 7 bases, J shed 8 bases, and the junction held 9 bases outside the gene matches. The germline V gene has CDR1 MNHNS and CDR2 SASEGT. CD4+CD127+ cells were sorted as the conventional CD4 T cells. Sequencing was done on a sample of conventional CD4+ T cells sorted from PBMCs. The receptor's source is a human donor with AIRE deficiency. This chain links TRBV6-1 with TRBJ2-1; 9 bases align to TRBD1. CDR3 protein: CASTLGQGADEQFF. The CDR3 DNA reads as TGTGCCAGCACCCTGGGACAGGGAGCGGATGAGCAGTTCTTC.